These 5 T cell receptor beta chains came from one sample sequenced in a study of T cells in Graves' hyperthyroidism and ophthalmopathy. RNA transcripts gave rise to amplified TCR beta CDR3 regions. TCR CDR3 regions were first amplified by RT-PCR with HTBI primers. TCRdb re-derived calls from the multiplex PCR reads in MiXCR, one entry per CDR3 protein. The table lists 650,000 to 750,000 distinct CDR3 sequences, about 15% of them singletons. Sequencing was carried out using blood. Receptors were obtained from a young woman with Graves' hyperthyroidism.

This clonotype appeared a few times. V is TRBV4-3 and J is TRBJ2-1; the D gene is possibly TRBD1 (5 bases). The CDR3 covers 14 residues. Trimming removed 0 bases from V and 5 bases from J, with 8 bases in between. Germline V lookup: CDR1 LGHNA, CDR2 YSLEER. DNA for the CDR3: TGCGCCAGCAGCCAAGAGGGGCCTGACAATGAGCAGTTCTTC. It codes for CASSQEGPDNEQFF.

J is TRBJ2-1 and V is TRBV19; 10 bases align to TRBD1. The trim removed 8 bases at V and 2 bases at J, leaving 30 bases unmatched. Germline V lookup: CDR1 LNHDA, CDR2 SQIVND (reference sequence). The CDR3 has 23 amino acids. CDR3 protein: CASCAPGTGVRTDLQRAYNEQFF. DNA of the CDR3: TGTGCCAGTTGCGCCCCCGGGACAGGGGTCCGGACTGACCTACAAAGGGCCTACAATGAGCAGTTCTTC.

This clonotype occurred many times. The chain combines TRBV6-1 with TRBJ1-3; D remains ambiguous. Germline V CDR1 and CDR2: MNHNS, SASEGT. The length of the CDR3 is 16 residues. Between the trimmed V and J ends, which lost 8 bases and 2 bases, there was a span of 19 bases. The CDR3 coding sequence is TGTGCCAGCGCTAACCTGGGCAAGAAACCTGGAAACACCATATATTTT. Its protein product is CASANLGKKPGNTIYF.

The chain has TRBV7-9 and TRBJ2-2, with 7 bases identical to TRBD1. This CDR3 is built from 17 residues. With V trimmed by 5 bases and J by 1 base, 10 bases remained unmatched. Germline V lookup: CDR1 SEHNR, CDR2 FQNEAQ (reference sequence). The CDR3 reads CASSPAPGGMNTGELFF. The CDR3 DNA is TGTGCCAGCAGCCCTGCCCCAGGGGGTATGAACACCGGGGAGCTGTTTTTT.

Concerning this clonotype: This clone may be a read error of a much larger clone one base away. The chain links TRBV11-2 to TRBJ2-2, with D unclear. The germline gives CDR1 SGHAT, CDR2 FQNNGV. The CDR3 runs 15 residues. The V end was cut by 6 bases, the J end by 4 bases, with 15 bases between. The CDR3 loop is CASSSRRQPTGELFF. In DNA, the CDR3 is TGTGCCAGCAGTTCCCGACGCCAGCCCACCGGGGAGCTGTTTTTT.